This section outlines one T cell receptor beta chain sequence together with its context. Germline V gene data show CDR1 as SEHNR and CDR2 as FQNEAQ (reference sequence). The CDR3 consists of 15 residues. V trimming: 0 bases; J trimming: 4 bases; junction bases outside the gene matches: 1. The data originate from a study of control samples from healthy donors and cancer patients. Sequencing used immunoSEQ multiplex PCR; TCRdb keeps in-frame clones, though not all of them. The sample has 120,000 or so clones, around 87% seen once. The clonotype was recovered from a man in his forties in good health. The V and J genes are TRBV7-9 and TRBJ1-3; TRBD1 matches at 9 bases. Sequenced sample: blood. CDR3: CASSLATGGGNTIYF. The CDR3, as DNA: TGTGCCAGCAGCTTAGCGACAGGGGGAGGAAACACCATATATTTT.